These 7 T cell receptor beta chains originate from one sample sequenced in a study of response to subunit inactivated influenza vaccine. In TCRdb, the RT-PCR reads were re-called with MiXCR into one record per CDR3 protein. The table has around 470,000 distinct CDR3 sequences, more than 7% seen once; the top ten hold under 15%. Sequenced here: PBMCs from blood, sampled roughly 24 months after vaccination. The receptors originated from a man aged 50 to 69 who received an inactivated influenza vaccine.

This clonotype was seen only a few times. The V call is TRBV28, the J call TRBJ2-7, with D possibly TRBD1 on 5 matching bases. Trimming shortened V by 3 bases and J by 12 bases, and 21 bases separated the two germline ends. The CDR3 loop spans 14 amino acids. Germline V CDR1 and CDR2: MDHEN, SYDVKM. DNA of the CDR3: TGTGCCAGCAGTTTCCAACCCCGGACACCCGGATGGTACTTC. It translates to CASSFQPRTPGWYF.

With regard to this clonotype: An end of the junction differs from the germline gene, which may be a read error. The rearrangement uses TRBV7-2 and TRBJ2-1; D is unresolved. This CDR3 contains 16 residues. Germline V gives CDR1 SGHTA, CDR2 FQGNSA. The CDR3 DNA reads TGTGCCAGCAGCTTAGCGTCCGGGTTTGCCTACAATGACCAGTTCTTC. Protein sequence: CASSLASGFAYNDQFF.

This clonotype was recorded a few times. The chain links TRBV6-5 to TRBJ2-2; TRBD2 agrees at 10 bases. V lost 1 base, J lost 3 bases, and 11 bases stayed unmatched. The CDR3 extends over 19 amino acids. Germline assignment: CDR1 MNHEY and CDR2 SVGAGI. The chain's CDR3 is CASSYFPAGGPRDTGELFF. In nucleotides, the CDR3 is TGTGCCAGCAGTTACTTTCCAGCGGGAGGGCCTCGGGACACCGGGGAGCTGTTTTTT.

This clonotype was counted a few times. The chain links TRBV4-1 to TRBJ1-1; 7 bases are a match to TRBD1. Germline V CDR1 and CDR2: MGHRA, YSYEKL. Losses at the gene ends were 3 bases for V and 2 bases for J; bases not matched to a gene: 9. There are 16 residues in the CDR3. The CDR3 is CASSQYVHRGNTEAFF. CDR3 nucleotides: TGCGCCAGCAGCCAGTACGTACACAGGGGCAACACTGAAGCTTTCTTT.

This clonotype was seen a few times. The chain combines TRBV7-2 with TRBJ2-7; no firm D call. Germline V CDR1 and CDR2: SGHTA, FQGNSA. This CDR3 is 12 amino acids long. V lost 5 bases and J 7 bases, leaving 12 bases between the germline ends. The CDR3 region is CASSHDQGEQYF. Written as DNA, the CDR3 is TGTGCCAGCAGCCACGACCAAGGGGAGCAGTACTTC.

This clonotype was observed a few times. J is TRBJ2-2 and V is TRBV7-9, with 7 positions matching TRBD1. Germline V gene sequence: CDR1 SEHNR, CDR2 FQNEAQ (reference sequence). V gave up 3 bases and J gave up 6 bases; unmatched junction bases: 4. The length of the CDR3 is 14 residues. CDR3 sequence reads: CASSLTGFAGELFF. The CDR3, as DNA: TGTGCCAGCAGCTTGACAGGGTTCGCCGGGGAGCTGTTTTTT.

This rearrangement joins TRBV9 to TRBJ2-3; 8 nucleotides match TRBD2. CDR1 and CDR2 (germline): SGDLS, YYNGEE. The CDR3 has 16 residues. V dropped 4 bases and J dropped 0; count of bases not matched to a gene: 7. The chain's CDR3 is CASSPRGRLSTDTQYF. CDR3 DNA: TGTGCCAGCAGCCCGCGCGGGAGGCTAAGCACAGATACGCAGTATTTT.